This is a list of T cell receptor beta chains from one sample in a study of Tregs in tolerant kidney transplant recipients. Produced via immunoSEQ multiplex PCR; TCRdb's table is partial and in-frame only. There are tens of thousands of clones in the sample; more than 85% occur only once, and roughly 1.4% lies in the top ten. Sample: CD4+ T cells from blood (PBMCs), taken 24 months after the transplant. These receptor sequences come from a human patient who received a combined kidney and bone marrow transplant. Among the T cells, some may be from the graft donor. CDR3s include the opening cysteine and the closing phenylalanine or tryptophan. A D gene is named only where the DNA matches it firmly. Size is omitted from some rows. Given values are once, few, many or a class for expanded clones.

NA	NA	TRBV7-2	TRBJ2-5	TGTGCCAGCAGCTTTAACAGGGTTCAGGAGACCCAGTACTTC	CASSFNRVQETQYF
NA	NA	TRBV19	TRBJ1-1	TGTGCCAGTAGTAAGGACCGCGACAGAATCATAGGAGGGGCTTTCTTT	CASSKDRDRIIGGAFF
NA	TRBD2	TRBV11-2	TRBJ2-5	TGTGCCAGCAGTACGAACCGGGCTAGCGGAGAGACCCAGTACTTC	CASSTNRASGETQYF
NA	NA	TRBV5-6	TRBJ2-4	TGTGCCAGCAGACCTAGGATCGCCAAAAACATTCAGTACTTC	CASRPRIAKNIQYF
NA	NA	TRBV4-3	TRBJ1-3	TGCGCCAGCAGCCAAGCCGGGGAGGGATTAAGAAACACCATATATTTT	CASSQAGEGLRNTIYF
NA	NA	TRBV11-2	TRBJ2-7	TGTGCCAGCAGCTTAGCCGGCTACGAGCAGTACTTC	CASSLAGYEQYF
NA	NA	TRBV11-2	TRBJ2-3	TGTGCCAGCAGCTTAGCACAGGGACGGGATACGCAGTATTTT	CASSLAQGRDTQYF
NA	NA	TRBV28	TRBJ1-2	TGTGCCAGCAGTCTGGCAGGGCGTAACTATGGCTACACCTTC	CASSLAGRNYGYTF
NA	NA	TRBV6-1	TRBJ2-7	TGTGCCAGCAGTGAACAGGATTACGAGCAGTACTTC	CASSEQDYEQYF
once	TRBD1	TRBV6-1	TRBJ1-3	TGTGCCAGCAGTAGGACAGGGGGAAACACCATATATTTT	CASSRTGGNTIYF
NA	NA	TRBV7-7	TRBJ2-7	TGTGCCAGCAGCTTAGACCGCGGGGAATCCTACGAGCAGTACTTC	CASSLDRGESYEQYF
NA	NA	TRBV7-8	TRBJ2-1	TGTGCCAGCAGCTTAGTGTCGGGGAGCCATGAGCAGTTCTTC	CASSLVSGSHEQFF
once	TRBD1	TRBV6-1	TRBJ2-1	TGTGCCAGTACCGGGACAGTAGTCAACAATGAGCAGTTCTTC	CASTGTVVNNEQFF
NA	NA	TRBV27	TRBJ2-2	TGTGCCAGCAGTTTCTTAGATAACACCGGGGAGCTGTTTTTT	CASSFLDNTGELFF
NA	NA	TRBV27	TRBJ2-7	TGTGCCAGCAGTACACCCGGGACTCCCAACGAGCAGTACTTC	CASSTPGTPNEQYF
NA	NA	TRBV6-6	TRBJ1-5	TGTGCCAGCAGTTACGGTGGACACCATAGCAATCAGCCCCAGCATTTT	CASSYGGHHSNQPQHF
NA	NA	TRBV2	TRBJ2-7	TGTGCCAGCAGTGAATACCCTCTGTCCTACGAGCAGTACTTC	CASSEYPLSYEQYF
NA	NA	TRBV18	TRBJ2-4	TGTGCCAGCCAACAACAGGGGGGGGCCAAAAACATTCAGTACTTC	CASQQQGGAKNIQYF
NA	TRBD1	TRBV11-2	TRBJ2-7	TGTGCCAGCAGTTTACAGGACAGGGAAGGGTACGAGCAGTACTTC	CASSLQDREGYEQYF
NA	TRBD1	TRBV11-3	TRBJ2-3	TGTGCCAGCAGCTTACTGGGACAGCTTAACACAGATACGCAGTATTTT	CASSLLGQLNTDTQYF
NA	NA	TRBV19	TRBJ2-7	TGTGCCAGTAGTATGGGCTGGGGGGCCTACGAGCAGTACTTC	CASSMGWGAYEQYF
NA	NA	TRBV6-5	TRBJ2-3	TGTGCCACCCGGTACACAGATACGCAGTATTTT	CATRYTDTQYF
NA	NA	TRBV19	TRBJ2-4	TGTGCCAGTAAATCGCTGGAGGATGCCAAAAACATTCAGTACTTC	CASKSLEDAKNIQYF
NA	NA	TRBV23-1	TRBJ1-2	TGCGCCAGCAGCCCAATGTGCAGGGGCATCTATGGCTACACCTTC	CASSPMCRGIYGYTF
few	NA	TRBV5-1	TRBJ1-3	TGCGCCAGCAGCTTTAGCGGCTCTGGAAACACCATATATTTT	CASSFSGSGNTIYF
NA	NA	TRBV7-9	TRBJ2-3	TGTGCCAGCAGACCGAGCAAGAGCACAGATACGCAGTATTTT	CASRPSKSTDTQYF